The clone carrying this TCR beta chain was seen at least ten times. Its antigen is unidentified. These data come from a study of T cell repertoires in cytomegalovirus infection. As for the study in general: Signatures in public TCR beta sequences pointed to both CMV infection and matching HLA type.

TCRdb re-called the reads with MiXCR, one entry per CDR3 protein. The sample includes roughly 700,000 distinct CDR3 sequences, around 35% of them seen just once. General study findings and limits: Clonotype analysis showed dominance of the ex vivo response by HLA-C-restricted CMV-specific TCR beta clonotypes. Carriers of CMV and the relevant HLA type were discriminated by public TCR beta frequency.

Sample: cultured PBMCs, taken from culture after CMV antigen stimulation. This clonotype originated in a human donor in good health (CMV status not recorded). Some clones in this sample may be carry-over from other donors' samples.

The CDR3 is CASSSSRTGGTGNTIYF. CDR3 bases: TGTGCCAGCAGCTCCTCTCGGACGGGAGGAACTGGAAACACCATATATTTT. The rearrangement uses TRBV7-6 and TRBJ1-3, with no clear D. Looked up from germline, CDR1 is SGHVS and CDR2 is FNYEAQ. Trimming left V 4 bases short and J 2 bases short, with 18 bases between. The length of the CDR3 is 17 residues.